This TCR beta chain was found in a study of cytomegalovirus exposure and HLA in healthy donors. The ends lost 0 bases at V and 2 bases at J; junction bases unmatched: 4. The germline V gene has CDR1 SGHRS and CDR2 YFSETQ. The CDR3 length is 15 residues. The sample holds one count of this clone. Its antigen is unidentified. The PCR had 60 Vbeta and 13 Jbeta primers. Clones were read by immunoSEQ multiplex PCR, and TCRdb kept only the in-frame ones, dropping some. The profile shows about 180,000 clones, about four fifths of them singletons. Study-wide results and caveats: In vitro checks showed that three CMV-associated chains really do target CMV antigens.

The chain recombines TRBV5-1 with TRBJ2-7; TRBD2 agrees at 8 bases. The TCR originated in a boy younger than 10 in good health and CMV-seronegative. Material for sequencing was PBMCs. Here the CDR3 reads CASSLDQRETYEQYF. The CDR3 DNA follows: TGCGCCAGCAGCTTGGACCAGCGGGAGACCTACGAGCAGTACTTC.